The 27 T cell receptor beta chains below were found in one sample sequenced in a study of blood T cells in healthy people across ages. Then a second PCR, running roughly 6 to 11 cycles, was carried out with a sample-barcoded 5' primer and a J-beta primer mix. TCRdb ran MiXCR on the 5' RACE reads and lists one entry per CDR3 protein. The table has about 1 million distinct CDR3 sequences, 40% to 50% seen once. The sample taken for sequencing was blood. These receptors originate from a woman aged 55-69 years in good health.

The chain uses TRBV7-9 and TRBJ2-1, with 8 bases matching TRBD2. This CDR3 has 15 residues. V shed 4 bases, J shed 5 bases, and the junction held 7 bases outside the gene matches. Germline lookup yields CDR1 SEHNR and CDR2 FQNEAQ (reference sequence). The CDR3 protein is CASSSTGTRNNEQFF. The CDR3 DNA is TGTGCCAGCAGCTCAACCGGGACTAGAAACAATGAGCAGTTCTTC. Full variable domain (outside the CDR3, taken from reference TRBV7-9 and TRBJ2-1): DTGVSQNPRHKITKRGQNVTFRCDPISEHNRLYWYRQTLGQGPEFLTYFQNEAQLEKSRLLSDRFSAERPKGSFSTLEIQRTEQGDSAMYLCASSSTGTRNNEQFFGPGTRLTVL.

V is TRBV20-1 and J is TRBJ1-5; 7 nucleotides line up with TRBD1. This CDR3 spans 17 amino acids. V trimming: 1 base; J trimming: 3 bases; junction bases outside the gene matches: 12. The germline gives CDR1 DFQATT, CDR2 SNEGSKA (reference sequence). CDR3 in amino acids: CSARAGGQGGYNQPQHF. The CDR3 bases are TGCAGTGCTAGAGCGGGGGGGCAAGGGGGCTACAATCAGCCCCAGCATTTT.

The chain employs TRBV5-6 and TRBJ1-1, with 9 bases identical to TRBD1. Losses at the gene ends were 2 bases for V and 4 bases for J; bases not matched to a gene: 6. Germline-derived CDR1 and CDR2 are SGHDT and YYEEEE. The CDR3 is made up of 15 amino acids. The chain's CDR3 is CASSFYRTGVTEAFF. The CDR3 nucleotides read TGTGCCAGCAGCTTTTACCGGACAGGGGTCACTGAAGCTTTCTTT.

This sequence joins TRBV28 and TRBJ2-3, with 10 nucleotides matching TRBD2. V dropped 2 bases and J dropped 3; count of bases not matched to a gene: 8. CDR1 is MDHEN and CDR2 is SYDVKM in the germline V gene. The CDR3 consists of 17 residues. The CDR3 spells CASSLLRLAGVTDTQYF. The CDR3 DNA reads TGTGCCAGCAGTTTACTCCGGCTAGCGGGAGTAACAGATACGCAGTATTTT.

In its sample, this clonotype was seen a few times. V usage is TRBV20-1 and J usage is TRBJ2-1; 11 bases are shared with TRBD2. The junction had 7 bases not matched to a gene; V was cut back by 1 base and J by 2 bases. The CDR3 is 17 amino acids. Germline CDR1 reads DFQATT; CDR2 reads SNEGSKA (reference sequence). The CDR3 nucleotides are TGCAGTGCTAGAGGATTTCCGGGACTAGCGGCCTACAATGAGCAGTTCTTC. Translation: CSARGFPGLAAYNEQFF.

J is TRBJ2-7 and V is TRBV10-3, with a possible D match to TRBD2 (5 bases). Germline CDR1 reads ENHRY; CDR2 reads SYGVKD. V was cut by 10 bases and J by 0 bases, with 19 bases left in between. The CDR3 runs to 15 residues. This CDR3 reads CATHPVVGDSYEQYF. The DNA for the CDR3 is TGTGCCACCCATCCCGTGGTCGGGGACTCCTACGAGCAGTACTTC.

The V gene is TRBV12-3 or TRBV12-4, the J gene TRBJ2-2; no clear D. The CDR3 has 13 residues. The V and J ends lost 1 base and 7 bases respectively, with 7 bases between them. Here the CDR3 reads CASSLEEIGELFF. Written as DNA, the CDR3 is TGTGCCAGCAGTTTAGAGGAGATCGGGGAGCTGTTTTTT.

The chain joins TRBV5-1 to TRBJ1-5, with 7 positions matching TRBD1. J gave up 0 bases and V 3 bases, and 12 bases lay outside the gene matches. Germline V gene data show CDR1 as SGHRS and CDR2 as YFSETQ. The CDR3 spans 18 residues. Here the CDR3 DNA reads TGCGCCAGCAGCTGGCCCGACAGGGACCGTAGTAGCAATCAGCCCCAGCATTTT. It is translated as CASSWPDRDRSSNQPQHF.

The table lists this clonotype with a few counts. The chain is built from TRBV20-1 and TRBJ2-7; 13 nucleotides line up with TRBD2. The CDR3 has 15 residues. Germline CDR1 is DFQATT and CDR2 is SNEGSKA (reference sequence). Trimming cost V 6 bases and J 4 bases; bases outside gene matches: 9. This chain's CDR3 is CSAQGTSGKVYEQYF. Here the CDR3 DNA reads TGCAGTGCCCAAGGGACTAGCGGGAAGGTATACGAGCAGTACTTC.

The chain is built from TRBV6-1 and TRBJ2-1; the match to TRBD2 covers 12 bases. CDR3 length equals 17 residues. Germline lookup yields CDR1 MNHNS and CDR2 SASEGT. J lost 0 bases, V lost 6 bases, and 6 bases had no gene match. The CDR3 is CASRPRTSGISYNEQFF. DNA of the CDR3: TGTGCCAGCAGACCTCGGACTAGCGGGATCTCCTACAATGAGCAGTTCTTC.

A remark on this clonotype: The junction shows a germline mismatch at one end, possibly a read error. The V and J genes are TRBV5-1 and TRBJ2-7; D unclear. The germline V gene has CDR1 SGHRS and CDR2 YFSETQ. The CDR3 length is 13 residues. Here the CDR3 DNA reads TGCGCCAGCAGGATGACCCCCTCCCACGAGCAGTACTTC. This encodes CASRMTPSHEQYF.

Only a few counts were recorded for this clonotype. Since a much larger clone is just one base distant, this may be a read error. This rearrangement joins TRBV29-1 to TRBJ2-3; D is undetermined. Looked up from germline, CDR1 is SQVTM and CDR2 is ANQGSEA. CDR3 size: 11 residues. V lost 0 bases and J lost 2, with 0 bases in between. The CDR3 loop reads CSVEDTDTQYF. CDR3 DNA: TGCAGCGTTGAAGACACAGATACGCAGTATTTT.

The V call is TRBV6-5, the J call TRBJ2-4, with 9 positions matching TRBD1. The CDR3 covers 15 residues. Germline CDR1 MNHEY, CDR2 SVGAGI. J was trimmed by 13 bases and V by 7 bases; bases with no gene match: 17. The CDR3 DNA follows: TGTGCCAGCAAAGATGGTGGGACAGGGTGGAATGAGCAGTACTTC. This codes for CASKDGGTGWNEQYF.

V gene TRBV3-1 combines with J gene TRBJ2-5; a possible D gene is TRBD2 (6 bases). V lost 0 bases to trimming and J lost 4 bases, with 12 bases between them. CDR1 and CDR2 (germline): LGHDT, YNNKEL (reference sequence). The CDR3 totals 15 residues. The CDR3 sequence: CASSQDSMGGETQYF. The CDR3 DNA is TGTGCCAGCAGCCAAGATAGTATGGGGGGAGAGACCCAGTACTTC.

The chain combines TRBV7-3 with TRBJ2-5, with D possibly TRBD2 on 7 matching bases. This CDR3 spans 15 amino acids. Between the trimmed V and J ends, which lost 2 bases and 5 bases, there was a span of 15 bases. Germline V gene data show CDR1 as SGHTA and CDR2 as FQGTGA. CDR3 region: CASSLWGGQLETQYF. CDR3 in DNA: TGTGCCAGCAGCTTATGGGGGGGCCAGTTGGAGACCCAGTACTTC. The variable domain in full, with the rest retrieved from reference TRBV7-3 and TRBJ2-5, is GAGVSQTPSNKVTEKGKYVELRCDPISGHTALYWYRQSLGQGPEFLIYFQGTGAADDSGLPNDRFFAVRPEGSVSTLKIQRTERGDSAVYLCASSLWGGQLETQYFGPGTRLLVL.

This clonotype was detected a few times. In nucleotides, the CDR3 is TGCAGTGCTAGAGACGCCCCCTCGGAGGGCAGTGGGAAGACCCAGTACTTC. Translation: CSARDAPSEGSGKTQYF. This sequence joins TRBV20-1 and TRBJ2-5; tentative D call: TRBD2 (6 bases). The CDR3 spans 17 residues. CDR1 and CDR2 (germline): DFQATT, SNEGSKA (reference sequence). Deletions cut 0 bases from V and 6 bases from J, with 23 bases between.

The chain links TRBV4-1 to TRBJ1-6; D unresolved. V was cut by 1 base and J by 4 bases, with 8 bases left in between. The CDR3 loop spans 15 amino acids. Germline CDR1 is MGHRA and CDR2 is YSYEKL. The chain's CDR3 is CASSQARRYNSPLHF. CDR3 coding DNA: TGCGCCAGCAGCCAAGCGCGCAGGTATAATTCACCCCTCCACTTT.

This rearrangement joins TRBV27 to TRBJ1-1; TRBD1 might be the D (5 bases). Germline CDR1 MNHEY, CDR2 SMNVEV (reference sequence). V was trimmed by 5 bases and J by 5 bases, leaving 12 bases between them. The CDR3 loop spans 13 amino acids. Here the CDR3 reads CASSRAGETEAFF. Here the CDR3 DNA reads TGTGCCAGCAGTCGCGCGGGGGAAACTGAAGCTTTCTTT.

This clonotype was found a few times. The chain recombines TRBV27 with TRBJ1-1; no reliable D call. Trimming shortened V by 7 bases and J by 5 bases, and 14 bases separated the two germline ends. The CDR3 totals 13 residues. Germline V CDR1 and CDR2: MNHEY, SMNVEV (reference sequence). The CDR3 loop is CASKASAWTEAFF. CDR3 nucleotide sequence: TGTGCCAGCAAGGCCAGCGCGTGGACTGAAGCTTTCTTT.

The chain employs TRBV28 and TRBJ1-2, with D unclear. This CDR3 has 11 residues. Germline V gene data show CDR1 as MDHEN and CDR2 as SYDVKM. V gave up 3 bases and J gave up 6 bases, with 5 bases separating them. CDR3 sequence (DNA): TGTGCCAGCAGTTTCTACGATGGCTACACCTTC. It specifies CASSFYDGYTF.

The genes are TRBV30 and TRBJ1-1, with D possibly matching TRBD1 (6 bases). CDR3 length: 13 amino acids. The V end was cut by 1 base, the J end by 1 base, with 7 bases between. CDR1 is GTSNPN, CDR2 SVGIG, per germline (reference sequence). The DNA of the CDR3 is TGTGCCTGGAGTGCGACAGGGAACACTGAAGCTTTCTTT. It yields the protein CAWSATGNTEAFF.

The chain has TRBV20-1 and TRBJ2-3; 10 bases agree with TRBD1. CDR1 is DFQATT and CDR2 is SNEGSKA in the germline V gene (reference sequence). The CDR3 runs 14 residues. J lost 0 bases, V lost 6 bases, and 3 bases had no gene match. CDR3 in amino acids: CSARQGASTDTQYF. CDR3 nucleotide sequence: TGCAGTGCCCGACAGGGGGCAAGCACAGATACGCAGTATTTT.

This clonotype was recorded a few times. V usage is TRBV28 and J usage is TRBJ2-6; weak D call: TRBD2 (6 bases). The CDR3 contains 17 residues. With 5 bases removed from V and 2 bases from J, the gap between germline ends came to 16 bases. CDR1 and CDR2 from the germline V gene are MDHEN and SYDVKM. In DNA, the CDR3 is TGTGCCAGCAGTCTCTCAGCCGGAGGGGCTGGGGCCAACGTCCTGACTTTC. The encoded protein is CASSLSAGGAGANVLTF.

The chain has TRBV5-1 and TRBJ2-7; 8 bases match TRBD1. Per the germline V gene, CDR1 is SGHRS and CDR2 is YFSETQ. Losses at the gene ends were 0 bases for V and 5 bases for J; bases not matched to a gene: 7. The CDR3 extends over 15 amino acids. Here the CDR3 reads CASSLGGQGIDEQYF. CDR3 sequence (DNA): TGCGCCAGCAGCTTGGGAGGACAGGGAATTGACGAGCAGTACTTC. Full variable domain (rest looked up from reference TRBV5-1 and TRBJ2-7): KAGVTQTPRYLIKTRGQQVTLSCSPISGHRSVSWYQQTPGQGLQFLFEYFSETQRNKGNFPGRFSGRQFSNSRSEMNVSTLELGDSALYLCASSLGGQGIDEQYFGPGTRLTVT.

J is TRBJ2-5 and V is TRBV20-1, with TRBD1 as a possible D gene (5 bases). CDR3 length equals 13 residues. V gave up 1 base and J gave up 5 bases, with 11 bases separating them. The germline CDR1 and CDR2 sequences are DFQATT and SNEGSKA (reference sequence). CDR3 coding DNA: TGCAGTGCTAGAGCAGGGTTCGGCGAGACCCAGTACTTC. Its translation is CSARAGFGETQYF.

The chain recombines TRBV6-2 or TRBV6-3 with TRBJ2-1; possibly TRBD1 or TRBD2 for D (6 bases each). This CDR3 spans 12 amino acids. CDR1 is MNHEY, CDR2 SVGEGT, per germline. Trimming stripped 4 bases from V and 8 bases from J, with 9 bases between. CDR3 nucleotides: TGTGCCAGCAGTTCAGGGGACTATGAGCAGTTCTTC. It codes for CASSSGDYEQFF.

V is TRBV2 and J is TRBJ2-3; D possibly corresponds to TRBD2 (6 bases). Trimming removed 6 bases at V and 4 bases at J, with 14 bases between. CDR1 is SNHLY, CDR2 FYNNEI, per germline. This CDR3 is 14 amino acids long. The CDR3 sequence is CASRPPPGADTQYF. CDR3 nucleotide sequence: TGTGCCAGCAGGCCCCCCCCGGGGGCAGATACGCAGTATTTT.